Below are 9 T cell receptor beta chains sequenced from a single sample in a study of a mutant IDH1 vaccine in newly diagnosed glioma. Time point indicated: week 5, during vaccination. Topical imiquimod was applied with each vaccine dose, which held 300 ug of mutant IDH1 20-mer peptide. Which antigens these TCRs recognize remains unknown. Using immunoSEQ multiplex PCR, the repertoire was profiled, and TCRdb retains in-frame clones only, with some absent. In the table there are 75,000 to 80,000 clones, about 91% of which are singletons. Material: PBMCs, obtained from a glioma patient whose treatment included an IDH1 peptide vaccine. The receptors come from a woman aged 50 to 65 with glioma.

The V and J genes are TRBV28 and TRBJ1-2; D perhaps matches TRBD1 (6 bases). Germline V gene data show CDR1 as MDHEN and CDR2 as SYDVKM. The CDR3 contains 18 residues. Trimming took off 6 bases at V and 0 bases at J, with 23 bases between the two ends. CDR3 sequence: CASRRPPGQSLANYGYTF. CDR3 coding DNA: TGTGCCAGCAGGCGACCCCCGGGACAATCTTTAGCTAACTATGGCTACACCTTC.

Comment on this clone: At one boundary the junction diverges from the germline segment, which might be a read error. The chain joins TRBV13 to TRBJ1-2; 11 bases are shared with TRBD1. The CDR3 spans 16 residues. Germline loops: CDR1 PRHDT, CDR2 FYEKMQ (reference sequence). The CDR3 loop reads CASSLGQGATIYGYTF. CDR3 in DNA: TGTGCCAGCAGCCTAGGACAGGGGGCGACTATTTATGGCTACACCTTC.

This chain connects TRBV7-2 to TRBJ2-7; D unclear. Trimming removed 5 bases from V and 5 bases from J, with 13 bases in between. Looked up from germline, CDR1 is SGHTA and CDR2 is FQGNSA. The CDR3 totals 13 residues. CDR3 region: CASSADLGHEQYF. CDR3 coding DNA: TGTGCCAGCAGCGCGGATCTCGGCCACGAGCAGTACTTC.

This clone was counted a single time. The chain recombines TRBV28 with TRBJ2-1; the match to TRBD2 covers 7 bases. The CDR3 runs to 16 residues. V was pared by 5 bases and J by 4 bases, with 11 bases of the junction left unmatched. The V gene's germline CDR1 is MDHEN and CDR2 SYDVKM. The CDR3 coding sequence is TGTGCCAGCAGTCCTCTCCTGGGACTATCATACAATGAGCAGTTCTTC. Translation gives CASSPLLGLSYNEQFF.

This clone has just one count. The rearrangement joins TRBV5-1 to TRBJ2-3; D may correspond to TRBD1 or TRBD2 (6 bases each). Germline V gene lookup returns CDR1 SGHRS and CDR2 YFSETQ. The CDR3 has 16 residues. Trimming took 4 bases from V and 11 from J, leaving 26 bases between them. This CDR3 is CASSPNRDSRKGGQYF. As DNA, the CDR3 is TGCGCCAGCAGCCCTAACCGGGACTCGCGGAAGGGGGGGCAGTATTTT.

This clone was seen just once. This sequence joins TRBV5-1 and TRBJ2-1, with 10 bases matching TRBD1. V was pared by 3 bases and J by 6 bases, with 3 bases of the junction left unmatched. The CDR3 is 14 residues long. Germline assignment: CDR1 SGHRS and CDR2 YFSETQ. CDR3 nucleotide sequence: TGCGCCAGCAGCTCCGGGACAGGGGCCAATGAGCAGTTCTTC. As protein: CASSSGTGANEQFF.

The chain recombines TRBV5-4 with TRBJ2-3, with TRBD2 matching 8 bases. This CDR3 contains 14 residues. CDR1 is SGHNT, CDR2 YYREEE, per germline (reference sequence). The V and J ends lost 7 bases and 4 bases, in that order; junction bases with no gene match: 8. The CDR3 loop reads CASSSASGPDTQYF. The CDR3 bases are TGTGCCAGCTCATCGGCTAGCGGGCCAGATACGCAGTATTTT.

The V call is TRBV6-5, the J call TRBJ2-1, with D possibly matching TRBD1 (6 bases). From germline, CDR1 is MNHEY and CDR2 SVGAGI. V was shortened by 0 bases and J by 7 bases, with 13 bases between the two germline ends. CDR3 length: 15 residues. CDR3 nucleotide sequence: TGTGCCAGCAGTTACTCGATGGGGGCTCTGAATGAGCAGTTCTTC. Translated: CASSYSMGALNEQFF.

The J gene is TRBJ2-5, the V gene TRBV9; TRBD2 matches 11 bases. Germline V CDR1 and CDR2: SGDLS, YYNGEE. This CDR3 has 15 residues. Trimming cost V 3 bases and J 5 bases; bases outside gene matches: 6. The CDR3 spells CASSGLAGGGETQYF. Written as DNA, the CDR3 is TGTGCCAGCAGCGGTCTAGCGGGAGGCGGCGAGACCCAGTACTTC.